This passage covers 13 T cell receptor beta chains from one sample sequenced in a study of blood T cells in healthy people across ages. The authors ran a second PCR of roughly 6 to 12 cycles using a sample-barcoded 5' primer and a J-beta primer mix. TCRdb re-called the 5' RACE reads with MiXCR, one entry per CDR3 protein. Of about 720,000 distinct CDR3 sequences in the sample, around a quarter are singletons; the top ten hold 3% to 4.5%. The data were also submitted as part of a second study, on T cells of mothers and their children.

The sample taken for sequencing was blood. The receptors were sampled from a boy younger than 18 in good health.

The table lists this clonotype with a few counts. The chain combines TRBV11-1 with TRBJ2-7; TRBD2 aligns across 10 bases. CDR3 length: 17 amino acids. The V gene end was trimmed by 5 bases and the J gene end by 2 bases; junction bases not matched to a gene: 12. Germline-derived CDR1 and CDR2 are SGHAT and FQDESV (reference sequence). Written as DNA, the CDR3 is TGTGCCAGCAGCGTGGGGATACTAGCGGGGCTAACCTACGAGCAGTACTTC. The encoded protein is CASSVGILAGLTYEQYF.

A single count supports this clonotype. This chain links TRBV7-9 with TRBJ2-7; TRBD1 aligns across 9 bases. Trimming cost V 2 bases and J 6 bases; bases outside gene matches: 8. CDR1 is SEHNR and CDR2 is FQNEAQ in the germline V gene (reference sequence). This CDR3 has 15 amino acids. The CDR3 loop reads CASSLPGTGLPEQYF. DNA for the CDR3: TGTGCCAGCAGCTTACCCGGGACAGGGCTTCCCGAGCAGTACTTC.

The chain uses TRBV6-2 or TRBV6-3 and TRBJ2-7, with a weak D call TRBD2 (5 bases). Germline assignment: CDR1 MNHEY and CDR2 SVGEGT. The V gene lost 2 bases and the J gene lost 6 bases, with 17 bases spanning the gap. The CDR3 is 15 amino acids. The CDR3 is CASSYGKQGGGEQYF. The CDR3 coding sequence is TGTGCCAGCAGTTACGGCAAGCAAGGAGGTGGCGAGCAGTACTTC.

For this clonotype: One end of the junction varies from germline; a read error may be responsible. The J gene is TRBJ2-3, the V gene TRBV7-2, with TRBD1 identical over 7 bases. The CDR3 runs 15 residues. Germline values: CDR1 SGHTA, CDR2 FQGNSA. The CDR3: CASSRRQGRTGTQYF. For the CDR3, the DNA is TGTGCCAGCAGCCGCAGACAGGGCCGCACAGGTACGCAGTATTTT.

The chain is built from TRBV4-1 and TRBJ2-1; D is unclear. The V gene lost 0 bases and the J gene lost 5 bases, with 5 bases spanning the gap. CDR3 length equals 13 residues. Germline values: CDR1 MGHRA, CDR2 YSYEKL. The CDR3 spells CASSQEPNNEQFF. The CDR3 DNA is TGCGCCAGCAGCCAAGAACCTAACAATGAGCAGTTCTTC.

This clonotype was counted only a few times. At one end the junction does not follow the germline gene, possibly because of a read error. The chain uses TRBV20-1 and TRBJ2-5; D gene uncertain. CDR3 size: 11 residues. Looked up from germline, CDR1 is DFQATT and CDR2 is SNEGSKA (reference sequence). DNA of the CDR3: TGCAGTGCTAGAGTCGTTCCGATTACGTTCTTC. The encoded protein is CSARVVPITFF.

This chain uses TRBV20-1 with TRBJ2-3; 10 positions agree with TRBD2. CDR1 DFQATT and CDR2 SNEGSKA come from the germline V gene (reference sequence). V was pared by 2 bases and J by 6 bases, with 5 bases of the junction left unmatched. This CDR3 is 14 amino acids long. The CDR3 DNA reads TGCAGTGCTAGACCAGCGGGAGGGACGGATACGCAGTATTTT. This sequence encodes CSARPAGGTDTQYF.

The chain is built from TRBV7-2 and TRBJ1-2; TRBD1 matches 11 bases. Unmatched junction bases numbered 14, after V lost 5 bases and J lost 3 bases. The CDR3 consists of 18 residues. Germline-derived CDR1 and CDR2 are SGHTA and FQGNSA. The DNA for the CDR3 is TGTGCCAGCAGCCCGCGAGGAGGACAGGGGGCGGGATACTATGGCTACACCTTC. Translated, it gives CASSPRGGQGAGYYGYTF. Supplemented by reference TRBV7-2 and TRBJ1-2, the full variable domain reads GAGVSQSPSNKVTEKGKDVELRCDPISGHTALYWYRQSLGQGLEFLIYFQGNSAPDKSGLPSDRFSAERTGGSVSTLTIQRTQQEDSAVYLCASSPRGGQGAGYYGYTFGSGTRLTVV.

The rearrangement uses TRBV7-3 and TRBJ2-3; 12 bases are shared with TRBD2. CDR3 length equals 19 residues. Germline V CDR1 and CDR2: SGHTA, FQGTGA. Trimming cost V 4 bases and J 2 bases; bases outside gene matches: 13. DNA for the CDR3: TGTGCCAGCAGCTCGGAGTGGGAACTAGCGGGAGGACACACAGATACGCAGTATTTT. Translated: CASSSEWELAGGHTDTQYF.

This clonotype was picked up a small number of times. A junction end diverges from the germline sequence, so it may reflect a read error. V and J are TRBV29-1 and TRBJ2-5; 10 nucleotides line up with TRBD2. From germline, CDR1 is SQVTM and CDR2 ANQGSEA. The CDR3 totals 15 residues. The CDR3 sequence is CSVWLGLAAQGTQYF. The CDR3 coding sequence is TGCAGCGTCTGGCTTGGACTAGCGGCTCAAGGGACCCAGTACTTC.

This chain connects TRBV27 to TRBJ2-7; D is uncertain. The V end was cut by 5 bases, the J end by 1 base, with 12 bases between. CDR3 size: 14 residues. From germline, CDR1 is MNHEY and CDR2 SMNVEV (reference sequence). The CDR3 spells CASSPLGKSYEQYF. CDR3 in DNA: TGTGCCAGCAGTCCCCTCGGCAAGTCCTACGAGCAGTACTTC.

This clonotype was counted at least ten times. The chain has TRBV20-1 and TRBJ1-1, with D uncertain. CDR1 and CDR2 (germline): DFQATT, SNEGSKA (reference sequence). With 0 bases removed from V and 0 bases from J, the gap between germline ends came to 8 bases. The CDR3 contains 14 residues. This CDR3 is CSARDDRVNTEAFF. The DNA for the CDR3 is TGCAGTGCTAGAGATGATCGGGTGAACACTGAAGCTTTCTTT.

This clonotype was found a few times. The DNA for the CDR3 is TGCAGTGCTAGGACCGACAGGGCCTATGGCTACACCTTC. It is translated as CSARTDRAYGYTF. The V call is TRBV20-1, the J call TRBJ1-2; TRBD1 agrees at 7 bases. Germline CDR1 DFQATT, CDR2 SNEGSKA (reference sequence). Trimming at V came to 3 bases and at J to 4 bases, leaving 5 bases not matched to a gene. The CDR3 has 13 amino acids.